This T cell receptor beta chain was recovered during a study of blood T cells in healthy people across ages. Note on this clonotype: Its antigen is unknown.

Trimming removed 0 bases at V and 0 bases at J, with 9 bases between. The CDR3 is 16 residues long. Germline CDR1 LGHNA, CDR2 YSLEER. The study, taken as a whole, reports: Older individuals had lower TCR beta diversity per million T cells (the decline was roughly linear).

Through a sample-barcoded 5' primer and a J-beta primer mix, a second PCR was run for roughly 6 to 12 cycles. A single record per CDR3 protein comes from TCRdb applying MiXCR to the 5' RACE reads. The sample has about 1.1 million distinct CDR3 sequences; around two fifths are singletons. Isolating PBMCs gave at least 6.5 million of these cells per sample. The receptor comes from a man aged 18 to 35 in good health. The V and J genes are TRBV4-3 and TRBJ2-1; D ambiguous. Sequenced sample: blood. This CDR3 reads CASSQEPSSSYNEQFF. In DNA, the CDR3 is TGCGCCAGCAGCCAAGAGCCCAGCAGCTCCTACAATGAGCAGTTCTTC.